This TCR beta chain is from a study of OX40 agonist ivuxolimab in advanced cancers. Study-wide background: Every 2 weeks, patients got intravenous ivuxolimab at one of six dose levels (0.01-10 mg/kg).

The V end was cut by 4 bases, the J end by 6 bases, with 13 bases between. The CDR3 has 13 amino acids. CDR1 and CDR2 (germline): SGHDT, YYEEEE. TCRdb's table, derived via immunoSEQ multiplex PCR, lists solely in-frame clones and lacks some. Seen here are 72,000 or so clones, more than 75% observed once, and the top ten hold about 0.25%. The source of this sequence is an adult with an advanced solid tumor such as melanoma, head and neck, liver or kidney cancer. The chain uses TRBV5-6 and TRBJ1-2; D might be TRBD1 (5 bases). Here the sequenced sample was CD4+ or CD8+ T cells sorted from blood, taken in a trial of the OX40 agonist ivuxolimab. Here the CDR3 reads CASSPRQRDGYTF. The CDR3, as DNA: TGTGCCAGCAGCCCAAGACAGAGGGATGGCTACACCTTC.